One sample yielded the 28 T cell receptor beta chains listed below, sequenced in a study of spatial heterogeneity in lung cancer. From the 5' RACE reads, TCRdb called clonotypes with MiXCR, one entry per CDR3 protein. In the table there are some 120,000 distinct CDR3 sequences, 9% to 15% of which are singletons. Stated time point: blood at routine non-recurrence follow-up after resection. Tumor, nontumor lung or frozen PBMC supplied whole RNA that was sequenced unsorted. Source: PBMCs, taken at follow-up. These receptors were taken from a male donor with early-stage non-small cell lung cancer.

This clonotype was counted only a few times. This sequence joins TRBV7-3 and TRBJ2-1; unclear D gene. There are 14 residues in the CDR3. Trimming took 2 bases from V and 0 from J, leaving 5 bases between them. CDR1 and CDR2 from the germline V gene are SGHTA and FQGTGA. CDR3 in DNA: TGTGCCAGCAGCTTAGCGGACTCCTACAATGAGCAGTTCTTC. It is translated as CASSLADSYNEQFF.

This clonotype has at least ten counts. The chain carries TRBV15 and TRBJ2-1; D unclear. The CDR3 contains 13 residues. The germline CDR1 and CDR2 sequences are LNHNV and YYDKDF (reference sequence). V was trimmed by 2 bases and J by 6 bases, leaving 8 bases between them. CDR3 in amino acids: CATSRPNGNEQFF. The CDR3 bases are TGTGCCACCAGCAGACCAAACGGCAATGAGCAGTTCTTC.

There are many counts of this clonotype. This chain connects TRBV24-1 to TRBJ1-2; 9 bases align to TRBD1. Germline values: CDR1 KGHDR, CDR2 SFDVKD. Unmatched junction bases numbered 13, after V lost 7 bases and J lost 8 bases. This CDR3 is 15 amino acids long. The CDR3 sequence: CATSKAGTGSSGYTF. CDR3 DNA: TGTGCCACCAGCAAAGCCGGGACAGGGAGTTCCGGCTACACCTTC.

The chain uses TRBV20-1 and TRBJ1-5; D perhaps matches TRBD1 (6 bases). CDR1 is DFQATT, CDR2 SNEGSKA, per germline (reference sequence). The CDR3 extends over 14 amino acids. The ends were cut back, 6 bases at V and 1 base at J, with 13 bases in the middle. The CDR3 DNA sequence: TGCAGTGCCATCCGGGGGGCGAGCAATCAGCCCCAGCATTTT. Translation gives CSAIRGASNQPQHF.

Comments on this clonotype: Here the CDR3 omits its conserved ending phenylalanine or tryptophan, so a read error is the likely source. The V gene is TRBV6-6, the J gene TRBJ2-3; D is possibly TRBD1 (6 bases). CDR3 length equals 12 residues. V lost 6 bases and J lost 8, with 12 bases in between. Germline assignment: CDR1 MNHNY and CDR2 SVGAGI (reference sequence). As DNA, the CDR3 is TGTGCCAGCAGGCTACAGGGTTCTACGCAGTATATT. Translating gives CASRLQGSTQYI.

This clonotype was seen a few times. The chain has TRBV5-5 and TRBJ1-6; no clear D gene. CDR1 and CDR2 (germline): SGHKS, YYEKEE (reference sequence). CDR3 length: 15 residues. Trimming left V 1 base short and J 0 bases short, with 5 bases between. CDR3 coding DNA: TGTGCCAGCAGCTTGTACAGCTCCTATAATTCACCCCTCCACTTT. Translation gives CASSLYSSYNSPLHF.

This clonotype has more than one count but fewer than ten. V is TRBV7-9 and J is TRBJ2-7, with no clear D. Germline V lookup: CDR1 SEHNR, CDR2 FQNEAQ (reference sequence). Trimming pared 1 base from V and 3 bases from J, leaving 4 bases between. The CDR3 extends over 12 amino acids. CDR3: CASSLGVYEQYF. In DNA form, the CDR3 reads TGTGCCAGCAGCTTAGGCGTCTACGAGCAGTACTTC.

The sample holds many counts of this clonotype. The rearrangement links TRBV20-1 to TRBJ1-2, with D uncertain. V was clipped by 3 bases and J by 3 bases, with 14 bases between them. The CDR3 totals 14 residues. CDR1 is DFQATT, CDR2 SNEGSKA, per germline (reference sequence). As DNA, the CDR3 is TGCAGTGCTAGTACGAGGGCTGGGGACTATGGCTACACCTTC. Translation gives CSASTRAGDYGYTF.

As to this clonotype: One junction end does not reproduce the germline sequence, and a read error may be involved. The rearrangement uses TRBV12-3 or TRBV12-4 and TRBJ2-7; D call uncertain. This CDR3 spans 11 amino acids. The CDR3 DNA reads as TGTGCCAGCAGTTTAGGCCCCTCTCGTTTCTTC. Its protein is CASSLGPSRFF.

This clonotype was seen repeatedly, ten times or more. The chain links TRBV28 to TRBJ1-1; the D is unclear. Per germline, CDR1 MDHEN and CDR2 SYDVKM. This CDR3 has 13 amino acids. V lost 3 bases and J 1 base, leaving 6 bases between the germline ends. This chain's CDR3 is CASSFPGNTEAFF. The CDR3 region has the DNA TGTGCCAGCAGTTTTCCCGGGAACACTGAAGCTTTCTTT. Full variable domain (missing parts from reference TRBV28 and TRBJ1-1): DVKVTQSSRYLVKRTGEKVFLECVQDMDHENMFWYRQDPGLGLRLIYFSYDVKMKEKGDIPEGYSVSREKKERFSLILESASTNQTSMYLCASSFPGNTEAFFGQGTRLTVV.

This clonotype was seen a few times. The CDR3, as DNA: TGTGCCTGGAGTGGACAGTGGAGCTCCTACGAGCAGTACTTC. Translated: CAWSGQWSSYEQYF. The V call is TRBV30, the J call TRBJ2-7; D is perhaps TRBD1 (5 bases). This CDR3 has 14 amino acids. Germline CDR1 reads GTSNPN; CDR2 reads SVGIG (reference sequence). V was shortened by 1 base and J by 0 bases, with 10 bases between the two germline ends.

This clonotype was counted a few times. The chain recombines TRBV25-1 with TRBJ1-1, with D uncertain. CDR3 length: 11 amino acids. Germline values: CDR1 MGHDK, CDR2 SYGVNS. Trimming shortened V by 7 bases and J by 5 bases, and 8 bases separated the two germline ends. The DNA for the CDR3 is TGTGCCAGCACCTTCGGGACTGAAGCTTTCTTT. Protein sequence: CASTFGTEAFF. Looking up the rest from reference TRBV25-1 and TRBJ1-1 gives the full variable domain: EADIYQTPRYLVIGTGKKITLECSQTMGHDKMYWYQQDPGMELHLIHYSYGVNSTEKGDLSSESTVSRIRTEHFPLTLESARPSHTSQYLCASTFGTEAFFGQGTRLTVV.

The chain recombines TRBV6-5 with TRBJ1-1; D unresolved. The CDR3 loop spans 11 amino acids. The germline V gene has CDR1 MNHEY and CDR2 SVGAGI. V lost 6 bases to trimming and J lost 2 bases, with 4 bases between them. The CDR3 sequence is CASSINTEAFF. The CDR3 DNA reads TGTGCCAGCAGCATCAACACTGAAGCTTTCTTT.

Notes on this clonotype: This may come from a read error, since a much larger clone is one base off. The V call is TRBV12-3 or TRBV12-4, the J call TRBJ1-2, with D possibly matching TRBD1 (6 bases). Trimming pared 8 bases from V and 6 bases from J, leaving 10 bases between. This CDR3 has 11 residues. CDR3 nucleotide sequence: TGTGCCAGCCGTCACAGGGATGGCTACACCTTC. This encodes CASRHRDGYTF.

J is TRBJ1-4 and V is TRBV19; D ambiguous. CDR3 length: 15 amino acids. Germline CDR1 reads LNHDA; CDR2 reads SQIVND (reference sequence). Trimming left V 3 bases short and J 7 bases short, with 15 bases between. The CDR3 reads CASSMDGIGVEKLFF. The CDR3 DNA is TGTGCCAGTAGTATGGATGGAATCGGCGTTGAAAAACTGTTTTTT. The whole variable domain, filled in from reference TRBV19 and TRBJ1-4, reads DGGITQSPKYLFRKEGQNVTLSCEQNLNHDAMYWYRQDPGQGLRLIYYSQIVNDFQKGDIAEGYSVSREKKESFPLTVTSAQKNPTAFYLCASSMDGIGVEKLFFGSGTQLSVL.

J is TRBJ1-1 and V is TRBV6-5; D might be TRBD1 (6 bases). V was trimmed by 8 bases and J by 7 bases, leaving 11 bases between them. Per germline, CDR1 MNHEY and CDR2 SVGAGI. The CDR3 sequence is 11 residues long. CDR3 coding DNA: TGTGCCAGCCAGGGGCCTGTTGAAGCTTTCTTT. Its protein is CASQGPVEAFF.

The chain uses TRBV20-1 and TRBJ2-1, with D perhaps matching TRBD2 (5 bases). Germline CDR1 DFQATT, CDR2 SNEGSKA (reference sequence). The CDR3 is 16 residues long. V was clipped by 0 bases and J by 4 bases, with 16 bases between them. Written as DNA, the CDR3 is TGCAGTGCTAGAGATCTGAATAAAGGACTGTACAATGAGCAGTTCTTC. It is translated as CSARDLNKGLYNEQFF.

The chain uses TRBV4-1 and TRBJ2-7; weak D call: TRBD1 (5 bases). The CDR3 consists of 16 residues. V shed 0 bases and J shed 0 bases, with 12 bases lying between them. Germline CDR1 MGHRA, CDR2 YSYEKL. The chain's CDR3 is CASSQERGLLSYEQYF. CDR3 coding DNA: TGCGCCAGCAGCCAAGAAAGGGGCCTACTCTCCTACGAGCAGTACTTC.

The chain has TRBV24-1 and TRBJ2-3; 8 nucleotides line up with TRBD2. After removal of 3 bases from V and 5 bases from J, the junction contained 9 bases not matched to a gene. The CDR3 runs to 16 residues. The V gene's germline CDR1 is KGHDR and CDR2 SFDVKD. The CDR3 region is CATSDPPGLVIDTQYF. The CDR3, as DNA: TGTGCCACCAGTGATCCTCCGGGACTAGTGATAGATACGCAGTATTTT.

This clonotype was recorded many times. The chain combines TRBV10-3 with TRBJ2-1, with D hard to call. This CDR3 region has 13 residues. Per germline, CDR1 ENHRY and CDR2 SYGVKD. Trimming stripped 2 bases from V and 5 bases from J, with 7 bases between. CDR3 amino acids: CAISEPPHNEQFF. The CDR3, as DNA: TGTGCCATCAGTGAGCCCCCCCACAATGAGCAGTTCTTC.

This clonotype has only a few counts. This chain links TRBV4-1 with TRBJ1-4, with TRBD1 matching over 9 bases. Germline V CDR1 and CDR2: MGHRA, YSYEKL. The CDR3 consists of 17 residues. J lost 6 bases, V lost 0 bases, and 8 bases had no gene match. This CDR3 reads CASSQDHPGQGDEKLFF. The CDR3 DNA reads as TGCGCCAGCAGCCAAGATCATCCGGGACAGGGTGATGAAAAACTGTTTTTT.

In its sample, this clonotype ranks as medium-sized. This chain joins TRBV4-2 and TRBJ2-7; no firm D call. The germline V gene encodes CDR1 LGHNA and CDR2 YNFKEQ. This CDR3 region has 12 residues. The V and J ends lost 4 bases and 0 bases respectively, with 4 bases between them. CDR3 sequence reads: CASSPPSYEQYF. CDR3 nucleotides: TGTGCCAGCAGCCCGCCCTCCTACGAGCAGTACTTC.

This clonotype has more than one count but fewer than ten. The gene calls are TRBV27 and TRBJ1-1, with D perhaps TRBD1 (6 bases). V gave up 8 bases and J gave up 4 bases, with 11 bases separating them. The CDR3 extends over 12 amino acids. Germline V lookup: CDR1 MNHEY, CDR2 SMNVEV (reference sequence). CDR3 sequence: CASSGVGTEAFF. The DNA of the CDR3 is TGTGCCAGCTCAGGGGTGGGCACTGAAGCTTTCTTT.

This clonotype appeared many times. The chain carries TRBV28 and TRBJ1-2; D may be TRBD1 (5 bases). V was shortened by 8 bases and J by 8 bases, with 21 bases between the two germline ends. The CDR3 has 14 amino acids. Germline V gene sequence: CDR1 MDHEN, CDR2 SYDVKM. The CDR3 is CASLLSGGAWGYTF. The CDR3, as DNA: TGTGCCAGCCTCTTGTCGGGAGGGGCGTGGGGCTACACCTTC.

This clonotype came up many times. The rearrangement uses TRBV7-3 and TRBJ1-1; possible D gene TRBD1, 5 bases. This CDR3 region has 13 residues. Germline assignment: CDR1 SGHTA and CDR2 FQGTGA. Trimming removed 7 bases at V and 0 bases at J, with 9 bases between. This CDR3 reads CASKKGMNTEAFF. CDR3 nucleotides: TGTGCCAGCAAAAAGGGGATGAACACTGAAGCTTTCTTT.

The V call is TRBV20-1, the J call TRBJ2-7; D gene uncertain. This CDR3 comprises 10 residues. With 0 bases removed from V and 5 bases from J, the gap between germline ends came to 2 bases. Germline CDR1 is DFQATT and CDR2 is SNEGSKA (reference sequence). CDR3 protein: CSARDDEQYF. The CDR3 DNA follows: TGCAGTGCTAGAGATGACGAGCAGTACTTC.

The chain couples TRBV12-3 or TRBV12-4 to TRBJ1-1; no reliable D call. CDR3 size: 14 residues. V was cut by 7 bases and J by 0 bases, with 12 bases left in between. CDR3 sequence: CASTTRIVNTEAFF. The DNA of the CDR3 is TGTGCCAGCACCACTCGGATAGTGAACACTGAAGCTTTCTTT.

The CDR3 DNA sequence: TGCGCCAGCAGGGCAGGGGGCATCAATGAGCAGTTCTTC. Translating it yields CASRAGGINEQFF. This chain connects TRBV10-2 to TRBJ2-1; 8 nucleotides align to TRBD1. The germline CDR1 and CDR2 sequences are WSHSY and SAAADI. The V segment lost 6 bases and the J segment 6 bases; nucleotides outside the gene matches: 4. There are 13 residues in the CDR3.